The TCR beta chain under discussion was sequenced for a study of cytomegalovirus exposure and HLA in healthy donors. The PCR ran on 60 Vbeta and 13 Jbeta primers. Sequencing was performed with immunoSEQ multiplex PCR; in TCRdb, only in-frame clones are kept and a portion is missing. This sample yields approximately 240,000 clones, of which 70% to 85% are seen a single time; more than 0.5% belongs to the top ten. Worth noting for this clone: Its antigen is unidentified.

The study's findings and limits: Among CMV-associated TCR beta chains, most appeared HLA-restricted in a later analysis. Presence/absence analyses rested on an assumption that sequencing depth was roughly uniform across donors.

Trimming shortened V by 6 bases and J by 1 base, and 8 bases separated the two germline ends. CDR3 length: 13 amino acids. Germline V CDR1 and CDR2: KGHSH, LQKENI. This sequence originates from a woman between 40 and 50 years old in good health and CMV-seronegative. The chain is built from TRBV18 and TRBJ2-3; D remains ambiguous. Sequencing was carried out using PBMCs. CDR3 sequence reads: CASSQIGTDTQYF. CDR3 DNA sequence: TGTGCCAGCTCGCAGATTGGCACAGATACGCAGTATTTT.